This entry describes one T cell receptor (beta chain). No antigen is known for it. Germline is not matched at one junction end, which may reflect a read error. This entry comes from a study of radiotherapy plus CTLA-4 blockade in lung cancer. As for the study in general: Disease control was seen in 30% to 35% of patients, objective responses in 15% to 20%.

Focal radiation with ipilimumab CTLA-4 blockade was given to patients with chemo-refractory metastatic non-small-cell lung cancer. The method was immunoSEQ multiplex PCR; TCRdb's version includes in-frame clones alone and lacks a portion of them. Here the sample spans tens of thousands of clones, roughly 73% being singletons. General study findings and limits: Dynamics of early blood T cell clones, together with interferon-beta, were reportedly the best predictors of response. Expansion of tumor-derived TCR clones was observed in blood after radiotherapy plus ipilimumab.

The clonotype comes from a human donor with non-small cell lung cancer who had stable disease on radiotherapy plus ipilimumab. The sample here was peripheral blood, taken from a patient treated with radiotherapy plus ipilimumab.

The CDR3 coding sequence is TGTGCCAGCAGCGCCAGGGCGGTCCCAGGGGATTTT. It yields the protein CASSARAVPGDF. This rearrangement joins TRBV14 to TRBJ1-5; D perhaps matches TRBD1 (6 bases). CDR3 length equals 12 residues. Germline-derived CDR1 and CDR2 are SGHDN and FVKESK.